Listed below are T cell receptor beta chains from one sample, sequenced in a study of cytomegalovirus exposure and HLA in healthy donors. Assay: immunoSEQ multiplex PCR; the TCRdb copy retains only in-frame clones and omits some. The repertoire holds some 320,000 clones, with roughly 90% as singletons. Sequenced input: PBMCs. Receptors were obtained from a woman in her thirties in good health and CMV-seropositive. Both conserved end residues are trimmed from each CDR3. The order of the fields is D gene, J gene, V gene, CDR3 protein. A D gene is named only where the DNA matches it firmly.

D: NA; J: TRBJ2-3; V: TRBV9; CDR3: ASSVELYNTDTQY
D: TRBD1; J: TRBJ1-2; V: TRBV13; CDR3: ASSLGDRGQDEYGYT
D: NA; J: TRBJ2-2; V: TRBV5-4; CDR3: ASSFRQPPGELF
D: NA; J: TRBJ1-2; V: TRBV9; CDR3: ASSVAVGDGYT
D: NA; J: TRBJ2-1; V: TRBV5-1; CDR3: ASRSQARNEQF
D: NA; J: TRBJ1-1; V: TRBV14; CDR3: ASSQDLTSEAF
D: NA; J: TRBJ2-7; V: TRBV5-1; CDR3: ASRPAGDFRSYEQY
D: TRBD1; J: TRBJ2-7; V: TRBV27; CDR3: ASSWGTGDEQY
D: TRBD1; J: TRBJ1-5; V: TRBV2; CDR3: ASSEGGQGGWQPQH
D: TRBD1; J: TRBJ2-3; V: TRBV6-1; CDR3: ASSEASGGRTDTQY
D: NA; J: TRBJ2-5; V: TRBV27; CDR3: ASSPLDRTQETQY
D: NA; J: TRBJ2-7; V: TRBV10-3; CDR3: AISVAGRGSYEQY
D: NA; J: TRBJ2-5; V: TRBV30; CDR3: AWSGPGVSETQY
D: TRBD1; J: TRBJ1-5; V: TRBV6-4; CDR3: ASSATGEGQPQH
D: TRBD1; J: TRBJ2-7; V: TRBV28; CDR3: ASSPSYGTVDSYEQY
D: NA; J: TRBJ2-3; V: TRBV30; CDR3: AWSGILSTDTQY
D: TRBD1; J: TRBJ1-5; V: TRBV28; CDR3: ASSQYRGNQPQH
D: NA; J: TRBJ2-6; V: TRBV2; CDR3: ASSWDFSGANVLT
D: NA; J: TRBJ2-1; V: TRBV7-3; CDR3: ASSLTRDSYNEQF
D: NA; J: TRBJ1-5; V: TRBV28; CDR3: ASRLYRSNQPQH
D: TRBD2; J: TRBJ2-5; V: TRBV25-1; CDR3: ASSRTLLAGGLETQY
D: NA; J: TRBJ2-7; V: TRBV5-5; CDR3: ASSFGLSYEQY